This T cell receptor beta chain came from a study of cytomegalovirus exposure and HLA in healthy donors (TCRdb year 2017). Regarding the complete study: According to an earlier analysis of 550 to 700 of the donors, about 179 million T cells yielded 117 million unique TCR beta sequences and roughly 280 Gb of sequence data. Among 350 to 400 genotyped donors of the cohort, an average of approximately 230,000 unique TCR beta nucleotide sequences were sequenced per donor, roughly 20% of them non-productive. Every discovery cohort repertoire had been produced on one sequencing platform. A later genetic analysis used genome-wide SNP genotypes for about three fifths of the 666 donors, treating that subset as a discovery cohort. Among the approximately 400 genotyped donors, more than 70% belonged to the genetic ancestry cluster associated with self-reported Caucasian donors. To predict cytomegalovirus infection status, the study combined high-throughput TCR immunosequencing, statistical association of individual TCRs with disease status, and machine learning. A separate validation cohort of roughly 110 different subjects was used in addition to the 666-subject first cohort. In a later analysis, previously published TCR beta repertoires from roughly 710 donors were re-analyzed and high-resolution HLA genotyping was added so that TCR occurrence patterns could be studied. The aim of the study was to test whether cataloging public T cell receptors could identify signatures of past pathogen exposure. In the later analysis, no new phenotypic data were used to find candidate immune exposures; instead, reliance was placed on TCR beta sequences and their occurrence across donors. Roughly 5 DR-DQ haplotypes were handled as single units for association and clustering, since linkage in the cohort was strong. Typing coverage varied by locus: about 620-630 donors for A, B, C, DRB1 and DQB1; roughly 500 for DQA1; about 570 for DPA1; roughly 450 for DPB1. An early release that covered roughly 600 HLA-typed donors contained approximately 300 gigabases of sequencing data and tens of millions of unique TCR sequences. The study profiled the T cell repertoires of 666 subjects by immunosequencing and related them to cytomegalovirus serostatus. Both class I and class II loci were covered by HLA typing, at four-digit resolution. To decide whether each TCR beta V gene segment behaved as functional or pseudogenic, an earlier analysis of some 570 of the donors relied on high-throughput TCR beta sequencing. Alongside the repertoire data, information on donor age, sex, ethnicity and CMV serostatus was compiled. Results and caveats for the whole study, not just this receptor: In a later genetic analysis, a missense DCLRE1C variant was associated with V-gene and J-gene trimming of TCR beta chains, and the association was replicated in an independent cohort. Roughly 17 rarely observed V segments, including chromosome 9 orphons, were excluded from the earlier analysis of some 590 of the donors because counts were too low. A further reported finding was that TCR beta sequences accurately predicted the HLA-A and HLA-B alleles for most subjects in the first cohort. For the cohort, immune exposure information was limited to CMV serostatus. The authors suggested that the approach could potentially be generalized to other disease states and immunological phenotypes. The classifier was reported to diagnose cytomegalovirus status with high specificity and sensitivity in both the original cohort and the validation cohort. A cluster of highly shared sequence variants was judged likely to be a technical artifact of the sequencing pipeline. When HLA alleles, especially DR and DQ, strongly co-occurred, TCR associations were difficult to assign to individual alleles. Most TCR sequences were seen in very few donors, while some public TCRs were found in many individuals. Roughly uniform sequencing depth across donors was assumed in presence/absence analyses, although this assumption may not hold. According to a later genetic analysis, donors in an Asian-associated ancestry cluster had fewer N-insertions in productive TCRs than the approximately 650-donor mean. In vitro tests confirmed that three of the cytomegalovirus-associated TCR beta chains recognize cytomegalovirus antigens. In a later analysis, the rate of TCR association differed among HLA loci, with DRB1 alleles having the most associated TCRs and HLA-C alleles having the fewest. In a later analysis, HLA-associated TCR beta chains were found to be more clonally expanded and to have lower generation probabilities than equally common non-associated chains. A later analysis found that most CMV-associated TCR beta chains appeared HLA-restricted, with HLA associations seemingly driven largely by CMV exposure. Several of the top co-occurrence clusters appeared to be linked to parvovirus B19, influenza, CMV and Epstein-Barr virus, according to a later analysis. Correlated functional status among segregating V segments might be attributable to linkage disequilibrium, but an unknown experimental factor could not be ruled out. Because HLA typing was missing for some donors at each locus, association tests included only the typed subset. In an earlier analysis of around 600 of the donors, most TCR beta V segments were observed in productive rearrangements about 87% or about 30% of the time, broadly matching IMGT annotations. At a false discovery rate of 0.05, a later analysis linked about 17,000 TCR beta sequences to specific HLA alleles. A total of fewer than 200 TCR beta chains were listed by the study as associated with cytomegalovirus. The cohort was sequenced for TCR beta chains only, and without alpha or paired-chain data the features that could be detected were limited.

In total, approximately 690 healthy bone marrow donors made up the cohort. Cohort members were all nominally healthy when sampled, although unrecorded immune exposures were likely present. The donor was CMV seronegative and belonged to the group of 320 or so seronegative cohort members. Every donor gave a peripheral blood sample, and the peripheral blood mononuclear cells from that sample were used for TCR beta sequencing. Genomic DNA was extracted from the blood cell samples with the Qiagen DNeasy Blood Extraction Kit. The method was the immunoSEQ multiplex PCR assay. For the multiplex PCR, a mixture combining 60 forward primers for TCR Vbeta segments and 13 reverse primers for TCR Jbeta segments was used. The CDR3 region of rearranged TCR beta genes was amplified from genomic DNA by a multiplex PCR assay. The amplified TCR beta libraries were sequenced on the Illumina HiSeq System as 87-base-pair reads. As for the authors' bioinformatics: Across the roughly 670 repertoires, a later analysis counted tens of millions of unique TCR beta chains, about 10 million of which were shared by at least two donors. Raw reads were error-corrected and collapsed into unique sequences with a nearest-neighbor algorithm that merged closely related sequences to remove PCR and sequencing errors. Alignment of CDR3 sequences to IMGT reference sequences was used to assign V, D and J gene segments. For a sequence to be retained, at least a six-nucleotide match to both a V gene segment and a J gene segment was required. A rearrangement counted as productive if the CDR3 had no stop codons and remained in frame with V and J, and every other rearrangement counted as non-productive. CDR3 was defined by IMGT convention, running from the second conserved V-encoded cysteine to the conserved J-encoded phenylalanine. The earlier analysis of 587 of the donors excluded sequences that lacked an unambiguous match to a single V gene segment. In an earlier analysis of several hundred of the donors, a V segment was called functional when productive rearrangements were above 56.7%, and segregating when the standard deviation between donors exceeded 5%. A statistical classification framework was built to diagnose cytomegalovirus status from the catalog of TCR beta chain sequences. A later analysis assigned V and J genes by comparing TCR nucleotide sequences with IMGT/GENE-DB human TR gene sequences. In a later analysis, CDR3 sequences and most-parsimonious VDJ recombination scenarios were assigned using the TCRdist pipeline. In a later analysis, each TCR beta chain was defined by its CDR3 amino acid sequence together with its V-gene family, and reads lacking a unique V-gene family were excluded. As a way to deal with suspected cross-contamination and a sequencing artifact, a later analysis dropped hundreds of nucleotide sequences that were highly shared and had low generation probability. In a later analysis, a clonal expansion index was calculated for each public chain from normalized within-repertoire ranks of inferred template counts. In a later analysis, generation probabilities were computed with a VDJ recombination model fitted to out-of-frame rearrangements, and the resulting probabilities were checked against IGoR. Hypergeometric tests were used in a later analysis to score TCR-TCR, TCR-HLA and TCR-CMV co-occurrence, with a repertoire-size bias correction applied to the TCR pairs. False discovery rates were estimated in a later analysis by permuting HLA or CMV assignments 20 times. In a later analysis, co-occurring TCRs were grouped using DBSCAN, and TCRdist sequence similarity was added for clustering within HLA-allele-positive subsets. Co-occurrence clustering excluded repertoires with fewer than 30,000 or more than 120,000 public chains, plus five with anomalous nucleotide sharing. TCRdb mirrors the immuneACCESS table, restricted to in-frame sequences. Some clones are absent from its copies; in checked studies, under half trace to an unresolved V gene, and the reason for the others is unknown. V, J and clone size were drawn from that table, and D and trimming were deduced from the DNA. The sample data list about 200,000 clones, and over 70% of these were observed just once. 0.71% of the sample comes from the top ten.

Details on this clone: The antigen this receptor binds is unknown. No clone much larger than this one lies a single base away; base qualities are absent.

Material for sequencing was PBMCs. This sequence originates from a boy aged 2 to 10 in good health and CMV-seronegative.

The sequenced DNA is TGTGCCAGCAGCCAAGAAGTGACAGGTGATTACAATGAGCAGTTCTTC. The encoded protein is CASSQEVTGDYNEQFF. The rearranged chain carries TRBV4-2 and TRBJ2-1; tentative D gene TRBD1, with 6 bases matching. CDR1 and CDR2 were assigned from the germline V gene as LGHNA and YNFKEQ. V is reduced by 0 bases and J by 4 bases, leaving a spacing of 13 bases between them. Inclusive of the bounding cysteine and phenylalanine, the CDR3 is 16 residues long. Of the read, only the CDR3 DNA is kept; its 48 bases are in frame from base 1.